This TCR beta chain was found in a study of blood T cell repertoires in COVID-19. Profiling relied on immunoSEQ multiplex PCR, and the TCRdb table lists in-frame clones only, not all of them. The data hold around 430,000 clones, with around nine tenths observed a single time. V gave up 0 bases and J gave up 7 bases, with 9 bases separating them. The CDR3 has 13 residues. Germline V CDR1 and CDR2: MRHNA, SNTAGT. Participants were aged 18 to 89 years from around 24 US areas. Cohort 3 donors were reported recovered after two negative PCRs, clearance, or symptom resolution. This TCR was sampled from a woman aged 50 to 60 who had recovered from COVID-19. Sequenced input: PBMCs or T cells enriched from blood (not recorded which). The chain carries TRBV6-4 and TRBJ1-2; TRBD1 might be the D (5 bases). The CDR3 DNA reads TGTGCCAGCAGTGACTCTAGGGGTGTTGGCTACACCTTC. Protein product: CASSDSRGVGYTF.